A selection of T cell receptor beta chains follows, all from one sample in a study of cytomegalovirus exposure and HLA in healthy donors. Profiling relied on immunoSEQ multiplex PCR, and the TCRdb table lists in-frame clones only, not all of them. The top ten clones hold around 4% of a sample with over 250,000 clones, 70% to 90% of them seen once. The specimen was PBMCs. Every receptor here comes from a man aged 35 to 55 in good health and CMV-seropositive. Each CDR3 is given with its conserved first and last residue. A D gene is named only where the DNA matches it firmly. Some rows mark clone size as missing; the rest say once, few, many or name a class of expanded clone.

TRBJ1-2,NA,NA,TRBV2,TGTGCCAGCAGTCTCTCGGAGCGTGGCTACACCTTC,CASSLSERGYTF
TRBJ2-7,NA,TRBD2,TRBV19,TGTGCCAGTACCCGATCTGTAGCGGGAGGGTGCTGCGAGCAGTACTTC,CASTRSVAGGCCEQYF
TRBJ2-1,NA,TRBD1,TRBV18,TGTGCCAGCTCACCAACCAGGGGGTCCTACAATGAGCAGTTCTTC,CASSPTRGSYNEQFF
TRBJ2-7,NA,TRBD2,TRBV28,TGTGCCAGCAGTGGGGGACTAGCGACCCGCTACGAGCAGTACTTC,CASSGGLATRYEQYF
TRBJ2-2,NA,NA,TRBV6-1,TGTGCCAGCAGTACAAACAAATTGGGGGAGCTGTTTTTT,CASSTNKLGELFF
TRBJ1-1,NA,TRBD1,TRBV11-3,TGTGCCAGCAGCGTACAGGGGACGAACACTGAAGCTTTCTTT,CASSVQGTNTEAFF
TRBJ2-7,NA,NA,TRBV19,TGTGCCAGTAGCCCCGGCGGGGCTAGGGCCTACGAGCAGTACTTC,CASSPGGARAYEQYF
TRBJ1-2,NA,TRBD1,TRBV7-9,TGTGCCAGCAGCCGGGACAGCGACTATGGCTACACCTTC,CASSRDSDYGYTF
TRBJ1-1,NA,TRBD1,TRBV28,TGTGCCAGCAAACGACAGGGGGCGCGTGAAGCTTTCTTT,CASKRQGAREAFF
TRBJ2-5,NA,TRBD2,TRBV11-2,TGTGCCAGCAGCTGGGGACTAGCGGGGTCGGAGACCCAGTACTTC,CASSWGLAGSETQYF
TRBJ1-1,NA,NA,TRBV6-5,TGTGCCAGCAGTTACTCGCCGTCGGGGAACACTGAAGCTTTCTTT,CASSYSPSGNTEAFF
TRBJ2-1,once,NA,TRBV18,TGTGCCAGCTCACCATACGGTGAGCAGTTCTTC,CASSPYGEQFF
TRBJ2-7,NA,TRBD2,TRBV29-1,TGCAGCGTGAGGACTAGCGGATCCTACGAGCAGTACTTC,CSVRTSGSYEQYF
TRBJ1-3,NA,NA,TRBV5-4,TGTGCCAGCAGCTCTGGGACTGGGAGGTCTGGAAACACCATATATTTT,CASSSGTGRSGNTIYF
TRBJ2-1,NA,TRBD2,TRBV29-1,TGCAGCGTTGGAGGGACTAGCGGCCTGTATGGGTCCTACAATGAGCAGTTCTTC,CSVGGTSGLYGSYNEQFF
TRBJ2-2,NA,TRBD1,TRBV7-9,TGTGCCAGCAGCCGTGACAGGGGGTCCGGGGAGCTGTTTTTT,CASSRDRGSGELFF
TRBJ1-5,few,TRBD1,TRBV4-3,TGCGCCAGCAGCCAATACAGGGGGTCTCAGCCCCAGCATTTT,CASSQYRGSQPQHF
TRBJ1-1,NA,NA,TRBV28,TGTGCCAGCAGCGGACAGAACACTGAAGCTTTCTTT,CASSGQNTEAFF
TRBJ1-6,NA,NA,TRBV7-8,TGTGCCAGCAGCTCCGATTTAGTAACACCCCTCCACTTT,CASSSDLVTPLHF
TRBJ2-7,NA,TRBD2,TRBV5-1,TGCGCCAGCAGCCCCCGGGCGGGAGCGGTAGGAGAGCAGTACTTC,CASSPRAGAVGEQYF
TRBJ2-7,once,NA,TRBV7-2,TGTGCCAGCAGCCCCTTGGAAAGGGGGAACGACGAGCAGTACTTC,CASSPLERGNDEQYF
TRBJ2-5,NA,TRBD1,TRBV6-6,TGTGCCAGCAGGCGCGGGACAGGGCAAGAGACCCAGTACTTC,CASRRGTGQETQYF
TRBJ2-3,NA,TRBD2,TRBV2,TGTGCCAGCAGTGACGCGACTAGCGGGAGGAGGGATACGCAGTATTTT,CASSDATSGRRDTQYF
TRBJ2-7,NA,TRBD2,TRBV29-1,TGCAGCGCCATGAGGGGGACTAGCGGAACCTACGAGCAGTACTTC,CSAMRGTSGTYEQYF
TRBJ1-1,NA,NA,TRBV6-5,TGTGCCAGCGGGAGGGAGATGAACACTGAAGCTTTCTTT,CASGREMNTEAFF
TRBJ1-5,NA,TRBD1,TRBV7-9,TGTGCCAGCAGCTTGGGGGACAGTAGCAATCAGCCCCAGCATTTT,CASSLGDSSNQPQHF
TRBJ2-1,NA,TRBD2,TRBV29-1,TGCAGCGTTGAAGATTTACCAGCGGGACTCGTCAATGAGCAGTTCTTC,CSVEDLPAGLVNEQFF
TRBJ2-7,once,TRBD2,TRBV7-9,TGTGCCAGCAGCCCAACTAGCGGGAGGACCTCCTACGAGCAGTACTTC,CASSPTSGRTSYEQYF
TRBJ2-3,NA,TRBD2,TRBV9,TGTGCCAGCAGCGTAGCGGGGGGTACGCAGTATTTT,CASSVAGGTQYF
TRBJ2-1,NA,NA,TRBV27,TGTGCCAGCAGTTCGAGGCCGGTCTACAATGAGCAGTTCTTC,CASSSRPVYNEQFF
TRBJ2-3,once,NA,TRBV7-9,TGTGCCAGCAGCCGCGAAGTCAGCACAGATACGCAGTATTTT,CASSREVSTDTQYF
TRBJ2-1,NA,TRBD2,TRBV9,TGTGCCAGCAGCGTCGGCCGGGGGGGCGGAGTGAATGAGCAGTTCTTC,CASSVGRGGGVNEQFF
TRBJ2-2,NA,NA,TRBV2,TGTGCCAGCGGAGCCGGCCTCACCGGGGAGCTGTTTTTT,CASGAGLTGELFF
TRBJ2-1,NA,TRBD2,TRBV6-5,TGTGCCAGCAGTTACTCGGGGCCTAGCGGGAGTAATGAGCAGTTCTTC,CASSYSGPSGSNEQFF
TRBJ2-7,NA,NA,TRBV21-1,TGTGCCAGCAGCAAAAAAATTAGCGGGAGGCCCTCAAGCTCCTACGAGCAGTACTTC,CASSKKISGRPSSSYEQYF
TRBJ2-3,NA,TRBD2,TRBV6-1,TGTGCCAGCAGTGTAAGCGGGAGGGCCGGGGGTGATACGCAGTATTTT,CASSVSGRAGGDTQYF
TRBJ2-1,NA,TRBD2,TRBV28,TGTGCCAGCACCCGAGCGGGAGGGCTGTACAATGAGCAGTTCTTC,CASTRAGGLYNEQFF
TRBJ1-1,NA,NA,TRBV18,TGTGCCAGCTCCCTTAACGGGGGTGAAGCTTTCTTT,CASSLNGGEAFF
TRBJ2-5,NA,TRBD2,TRBV2,TGTGCCAGCAGTGAAGGCGGGAGGTGGCAAGAGACCCAGTACTTC,CASSEGGRWQETQYF
TRBJ1-1,NA,TRBD1,TRBV6-6,TGTGCCAGCACAGGGGGCGGAGTGAACACTGAAGCTTTCTTT,CASTGGGVNTEAFF
TRBJ2-7,NA,TRBD1,TRBV7-3,TGTGCCAGCAGCCCGGGACAGGGGTCCGAGCAGTACTTC,CASSPGQGSEQYF
TRBJ2-5,NA,TRBD2,TRBV7-3,TGTGCCAGCAGCCCCGTAGCGGGAGTCGGCAAGACCCAGTACTTC,CASSPVAGVGKTQYF
TRBJ1-1,NA,TRBD1,TRBV7-9,TGTTCCAGCAGCTTTCAGGGCGGACAGGGTGTGGTTCCCACTGAAGCTTTCTTT,CSSSFQGGQGVVPTEAFF
TRBJ2-7,NA,NA,TRBV6-5,TGTGCCAGCAGTTATGCCCCGACAGGCAACAACTACGAGCAGTACTTC,CASSYAPTGNNYEQYF
TRBJ2-3,once,NA,TRBV28,TGTGCCAGCAGTCAAGATACGCAGTATTTT,CASSQDTQYF
TRBJ2-7,once,TRBD2,TRBV4-1,TGCGCCAGCAGCCAGAACATAGCGGGAGAGTACGAGCAGTACTTC,CASSQNIAGEYEQYF
TRBJ2-7,NA,TRBD1,TRBV27,TGTGCCAGCAGTTCCACGGACAGGCGACGAACCTACGAGCAGTACTTC,CASSSTDRRRTYEQYF
TRBJ1-2,once,TRBD1,TRBV18,TGTGCCAGCTCACCCGGGACAGGGCAGGATGGCTACACCTTC,CASSPGTGQDGYTF
TRBJ1-5,NA,NA,TRBV21-1,TGTGCCAGCAGCAAAAGAAGGACAGGGGGCGAATCTCAGCCCCAGCATTTT,CASSKRRTGGESQPQHF
TRBJ2-7,NA,NA,TRBV28,TGTGCCAGCAGCCCCCCCAGGGGACGCTCCTACGAGCAGTACTTC,CASSPPRGRSYEQYF
TRBJ2-7,few,TRBD1,TRBV4-3,TGCGCCAGCAGCCAAAGGGTCCGGGACAGGGTTGGCGAGCAGTACTTC,CASSQRVRDRVGEQYF
TRBJ2-7,NA,NA,TRBV19,TGTGCCAGTAGTCTCCAAAGCCCCTCTTACGAGCAGTACTTC,CASSLQSPSYEQYF
TRBJ1-3,NA,TRBD1,TRBV12-5,TGTGCTAGTGCCCCGACAGGGGGGACTGGAAACACCATATATTTT,CASAPTGGTGNTIYF
TRBJ1-1,NA,TRBD1,TRBV19,TGTGCCAGTAGTATAATACAGGGGGCGCGGACTGAAGCTTTCTTT,CASSIIQGARTEAFF
TRBJ1-1,NA,TRBD1,TRBV9,TGTGCCAGCAGCGCCAGGGGGCGTGACACTGAAGCTTTCTTT,CASSARGRDTEAFF
TRBJ2-7,NA,TRBD1,TRBV28,TGTGCCAGCAGTCAACGGACAGGGGGCGGCGGGGACGAGCAGTACTTC,CASSQRTGGGGDEQYF
TRBJ2-7,few,NA,TRBV6-1,TGTGCCAGCAGGGATTCGACAGGAAACTCCTACGAGCAGTACTTC,CASRDSTGNSYEQYF